The 9 T cell receptor beta chains in this list originate from one sample, sequenced in a study of T cells in Graves' hyperthyroidism and ophthalmopathy. Amplification targeted TCR beta CDR3 regions from RNA transcripts. An initial round of RT-PCR targeting the TCR CDR3 relied on the HTBI primer set. TCRdb analysed the multiplex PCR reads with MiXCR anew, one entry per CDR3 protein. Altogether about 720,000 distinct CDR3 sequences are present, approximately 19% being singletons, with the ten largest covering over 15%. The sequenced material came from blood. Receptor source: a woman in her forties or fifties with Graves' hyperthyroidism that later progressed to Graves' ophthalmopathy.

Many counts were recorded for this clonotype. This chain connects TRBV20-1 to TRBJ2-7, with 7 nucleotides matching TRBD2. The CDR3 extends over 15 amino acids. Germline V gene sequence: CDR1 DFQATT, CDR2 SNEGSKA (reference sequence). V was pared by 3 bases and J by 4 bases, with 12 bases of the junction left unmatched. This CDR3 is CSASSAQAGKYEQYF. CDR3 DNA: TGCAGTGCTAGTTCGGCTCAAGCGGGGAAATACGAGCAGTACTTC.

V and J are TRBV6-2 or TRBV6-3 and TRBJ2-1, with 12 positions matching TRBD1. The V gene end was trimmed by 4 bases and the J gene end by 7 bases; junction bases not matched to a gene: 5. This CDR3 is built from 15 residues. Germline V lookup: CDR1 MNHEY, CDR2 SVGEGT. As DNA, the CDR3 is TGTGCCAGCAGTTCCCGGGACAGGGGGCGGAATGAGCAGTTCTTC. It codes for CASSSRDRGRNEQFF.

There are a few counts of this clonotype. This sequence joins TRBV4-1 and TRBJ2-5; D unresolved. CDR1 is MGHRA, CDR2 YSYEKL, per germline. The CDR3 covers 17 residues. Trimming cost V 0 bases and J 2 bases, with 16 bases left between them. CDR3 sequence: CASSQEGWTVLQETQYF. The CDR3 DNA sequence: TGCGCCAGCAGCCAAGAAGGCTGGACGGTGCTGCAAGAGACCCAGTACTTC.

The chain uses TRBV20-1 and TRBJ2-7; no definite D call. V was cut by 6 bases and J by 0 bases, with 12 bases left in between. The V gene's germline CDR1 is DFQATT and CDR2 SNEGSKA (reference sequence). This CDR3 spans 13 amino acids. The CDR3 here is CSAKSIDSYEQYF. In DNA, the CDR3 is TGCAGTGCAAAAAGCATCGACTCCTACGAGCAGTACTTC.

The rearrangement uses TRBV6-1 and TRBJ1-1; unclear D gene. Germline CDR1 MNHNS, CDR2 SASEGT. Trimming left V 3 bases short and J 8 bases short, with 13 bases between. CDR3 length equals 13 residues. CDR3 sequence reads: CASSDAYRYEAFF. The DNA for the CDR3 is TGTGCCAGCAGTGACGCATATCGGTACGAAGCTTTCTTT.

This clonotype was seen repeatedly, ten times or more. This chain uses TRBV6-1 with TRBJ1-2; D might be TRBD1 (6 bases). Per germline, CDR1 MNHNS and CDR2 SASEGT. The CDR3 length is 16 residues. V lost 5 bases to trimming and J lost 5 bases, with 21 bases between them. The CDR3 nucleotides read TGTGCCAGCAGTCAGCAGGGGACCGTAAGCAGTTATGGCTACACCTTC. Protein product: CASSQQGTVSSYGYTF.

The V call is TRBV7-2, the J call TRBJ2-1, with 7 bases aligning to TRBD2. CDR1 is SGHTA, CDR2 FQGNSA, per germline. Trimming removed 4 bases from V and 6 bases from J; junction bases left unmatched: 6. The CDR3 contains 14 residues. This CDR3 is CASSSAGFFNEQFF. CDR3 DNA: TGTGCCAGCAGCTCAGCGGGGTTCTTCAATGAGCAGTTCTTC.

In this sample, this clonotype turned up a few times. The chain joins TRBV7-2 to TRBJ1-5, with 9 nucleotides matching TRBD1. Germline CDR1 is SGHTA and CDR2 is FQGNSA. Trimming took 3 bases from V and 3 from J; bases not matched to a gene: 12. This CDR3 has 18 amino acids. The CDR3 loop reads CASSLVGVTGGNNQPQHF. CDR3 DNA sequence: TGTGCCAGCAGCTTGGTCGGCGTGACAGGGGGAAACAATCAGCCCCAGCATTTT.

V is TRBV19 and J is TRBJ1-5; 9 nucleotides line up with TRBD1. V trimming: 5 bases; J trimming: 4 bases; junction bases outside the gene matches: 9. CDR1 LNHDA and CDR2 SQIVND come from the germline V gene (reference sequence). The CDR3 runs to 16 residues. This CDR3 reads CASSLSSDRGNQPQHF. The CDR3 DNA reads TGTGCCAGTAGTCTCTCCTCAGACAGGGGGAATCAGCCCCAGCATTTT. The full variable domain, completed using reference TRBV19 and TRBJ1-5, is DGGITQSPKYLFRKEGQNVTLSCEQNLNHDAMYWYRQDPGQGLRLIYYSQIVNDFQKGDIAEGYSVSREKKESFPLTVTSAQKNPTAFYLCASSLSSDRGNQPQHFGDGTRLSIL.